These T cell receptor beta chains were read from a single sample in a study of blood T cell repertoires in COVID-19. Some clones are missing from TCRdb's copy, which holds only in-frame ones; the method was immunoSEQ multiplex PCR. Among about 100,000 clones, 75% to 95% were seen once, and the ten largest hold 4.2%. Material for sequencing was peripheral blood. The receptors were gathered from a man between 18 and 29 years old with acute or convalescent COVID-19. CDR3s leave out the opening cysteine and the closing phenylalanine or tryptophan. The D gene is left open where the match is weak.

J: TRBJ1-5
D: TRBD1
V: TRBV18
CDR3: ASSPGQGSQPQH

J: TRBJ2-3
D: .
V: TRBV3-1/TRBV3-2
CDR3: ASSRQNTDTQY

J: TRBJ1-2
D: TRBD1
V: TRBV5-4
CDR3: ASSSQGGDNYGYT

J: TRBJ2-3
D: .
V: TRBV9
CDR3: ASSSKGGVPSTDTQY

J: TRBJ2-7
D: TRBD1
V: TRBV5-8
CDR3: ASSLTGGYNEQY

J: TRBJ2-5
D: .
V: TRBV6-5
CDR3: ASRAGGGHQETQY

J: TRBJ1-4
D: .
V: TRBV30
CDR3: AWSPGGGDLEKLF

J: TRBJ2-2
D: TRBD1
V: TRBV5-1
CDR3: ASSLVPDRGAGELF

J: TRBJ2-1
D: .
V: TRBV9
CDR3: ASSLRVGQTYNEQF

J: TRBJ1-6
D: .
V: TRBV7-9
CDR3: ASSLGPGDAPLH

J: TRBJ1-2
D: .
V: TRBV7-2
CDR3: ASSFGRGYGYT

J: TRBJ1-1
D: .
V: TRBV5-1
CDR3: ASSLLGRVNTEAF

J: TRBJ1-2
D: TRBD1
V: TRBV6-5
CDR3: ASRGQGKYGYT

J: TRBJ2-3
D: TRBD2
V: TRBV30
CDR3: AWSLAGATDTQY

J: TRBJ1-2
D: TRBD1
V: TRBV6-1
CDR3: ASSDMDRNYGYT

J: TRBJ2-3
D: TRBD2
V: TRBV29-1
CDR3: SAPGGDTQY

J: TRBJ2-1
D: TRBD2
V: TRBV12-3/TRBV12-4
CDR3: ASSRYGGAEF

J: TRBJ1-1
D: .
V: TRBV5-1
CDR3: ASSSQGATEAF

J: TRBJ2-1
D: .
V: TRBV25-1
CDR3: ASSEWRGKYNEQF

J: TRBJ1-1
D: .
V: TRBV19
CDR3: ASSIEEGTEAF

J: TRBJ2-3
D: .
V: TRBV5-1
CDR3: ASSTGTDTQY

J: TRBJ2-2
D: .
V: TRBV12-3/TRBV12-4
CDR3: ASSLLNTGELF

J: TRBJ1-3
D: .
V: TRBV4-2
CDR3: ASSPQSVDSSGNTIY

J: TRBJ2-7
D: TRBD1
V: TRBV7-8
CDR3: ASTPRRDRSYEQY

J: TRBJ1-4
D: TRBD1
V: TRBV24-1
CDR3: ATSDSTGDGEKLF

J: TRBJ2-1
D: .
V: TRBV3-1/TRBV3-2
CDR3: ASSQNRNEQF

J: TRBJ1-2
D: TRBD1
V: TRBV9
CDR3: ASSPRVGTGGSSYT

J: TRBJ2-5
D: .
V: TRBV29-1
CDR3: SVGQGQETQY

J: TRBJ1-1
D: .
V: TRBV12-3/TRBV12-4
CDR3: ATGHPNTEAF

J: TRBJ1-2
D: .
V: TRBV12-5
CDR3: ASGPKLQALYGYT

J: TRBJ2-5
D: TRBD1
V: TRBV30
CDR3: AWKIPGQGRQETQY

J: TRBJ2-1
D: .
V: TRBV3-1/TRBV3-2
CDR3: ASSQVGGRISASYNEQF

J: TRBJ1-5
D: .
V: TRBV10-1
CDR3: ATPQKIINQPQH

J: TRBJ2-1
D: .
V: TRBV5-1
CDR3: ASSPNSLTPLKEQF

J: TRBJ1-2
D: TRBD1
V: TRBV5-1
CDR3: ASSLRQGDGYT

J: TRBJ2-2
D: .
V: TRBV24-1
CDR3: ATSDSTGNGELF

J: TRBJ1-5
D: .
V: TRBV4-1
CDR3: ASSQAPGPNQPQH

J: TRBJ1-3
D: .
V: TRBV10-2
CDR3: ASGTVDRGNTIY

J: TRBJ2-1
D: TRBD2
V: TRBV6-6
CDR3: ASSAQSGSGNEQF

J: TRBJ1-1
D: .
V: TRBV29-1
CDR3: SVLRDWVNTEAF

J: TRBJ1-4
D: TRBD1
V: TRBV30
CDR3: AWSREDRENEKLF